This T cell receptor beta chain was captured by sequencing in a study of blood T cell repertoires in COVID-19. About the study: Samples of COVID-19 (acute and convalescent) were obtained from the United States, Italy and Spain. Nucleic acid was either cDNA or gDNA, and it came from T cells, B-cell-depleted T cells, or PBMCs.

CDR1 is MNHNY, CDR2 SVGAGI, per germline (reference sequence). The CDR3 is 18 residues long. Trimming took off 5 bases at V and 4 bases at J, with 25 bases between the two ends. Original processing methods: It was from reference gene primer amplification that nucleated cell counts were estimated. Method: immunoSEQ multiplex PCR; TCRdb's copy keeps in-frame clones and lacks some. V and J calls and clone size are as listed in that table; D and trimming were resolved from the DNA. Found here are 150,000 or so clones, about four fifths of them singletons; the top ten hold around 15%. The sequencing input was peripheral blood. The chain uses TRBV6-6 and TRBJ2-3; D is possibly TRBD2 (6 bases). This clonotype was obtained from a human donor with acute or convalescent COVID-19. The donor label of this sample is uncertain. The CDR3, as DNA: TGTGCCAGCAGTCTCAGGACCGCAACCTCTTCTAGCGCAGATACGCAGTATTTT. This gives the protein CASSLRTATSSSADTQYF.